What follows are 26 T cell receptor beta chains derived from one specimen sequenced in a study of blood T cell repertoires in COVID-19. The method was immunoSEQ multiplex PCR; TCRdb's version includes in-frame clones alone and lacks a portion of them. Among 75,000 to 100,000 clones listed, roughly 91% were seen once. The source material was peripheral blood. The receptors stem from an elderly woman with acute or convalescent COVID-19.

As concerns this clone: The same CDR3 can be traced to other DNA sequences in this sample. The gene calls are TRBV7-9 and TRBJ1-2, with 10 bases aligning to TRBD1. From germline, CDR1 is SEHNR and CDR2 FQNEAQ (reference sequence). Germline trimming cut 5 bases from V and 2 bases from J; bases unmatched to any gene: 2. The CDR3 has 14 residues. The CDR3 DNA is TGTGCCAGCAGCCCGGGACAGGGGAACTATGGCTACACCTTC. As protein: CASSPGQGNYGYTF.

Notes on this clone: This sample also contains other DNA sequences that code for the same CDR3. The chain uses TRBV19 and TRBJ2-2; 8 bases fit TRBD2. Germline V gene data show CDR1 as LNHDA and CDR2 as SQIVND (reference sequence). The CDR3 has 14 amino acids. The junction had 4 bases not matched to a gene; V was cut back by 2 bases and J by 8 bases. Here the CDR3 reads CASSISGGTGELFF. CDR3 DNA: TGTGCCAGTAGTATAAGCGGGGGAACAGGGGAGCTGTTTTTT.

V gene TRBV5-5 combines with J gene TRBJ1-1, with TRBD1 as a possible D gene (5 bases). Trimming removed 4 bases at V and 6 bases at J, with 13 bases between. CDR1 is SGHKS, CDR2 YYEKEE, per germline (reference sequence). This CDR3 spans 13 amino acids. This CDR3 reads CASSKAQGAEAFF. The CDR3 nucleotides are TGTGCCAGCAGCAAGGCCCAGGGCGCTGAAGCTTTCTTT.

The rearrangement links TRBV5-1 to TRBJ1-3; no definite D call. The length of the CDR3 is 14 residues. V shed 1 base and J shed 3 bases, with 8 bases lying between them. The germline V gene encodes CDR1 SGHRS and CDR2 YFSETQ. The CDR3 reads CASSLSGLGNTIYF. CDR3 sequence (DNA): TGCGCCAGCAGCTTGAGCGGACTTGGAAACACCATATATTTT.

The sample holds one count of this clone. The V call is TRBV5-6, the J call TRBJ2-3, with TRBD2 matching over 7 bases. With V trimmed by 6 bases and J by 2 bases, 9 bases remained unmatched. CDR1 and CDR2 (germline): SGHDT, YYEEEE. CDR3 length: 15 amino acids. The CDR3: CASTRGERDTDTQYF. CDR3 DNA: TGTGCCAGCACCCGGGGGGAGCGGGACACAGATACGCAGTATTTT.

The table lists this clone with a few counts. The rearrangement links TRBV5-8 to TRBJ1-6; D may be TRBD1 (5 bases). CDR3 length equals 13 residues. V lost 7 bases to trimming and J lost 9 bases, with 14 bases between them. Germline loops: CDR1 SGHTS, CDR2 YDEGEE. CDR3 protein: CASLDTAFSPLHF. CDR3 bases: TGTGCCAGCTTGGACACGGCATTTTCACCCCTCCACTTT.

V usage is TRBV7-9 and J usage is TRBJ2-2, with D unclear. Trimming took 8 bases from V and 1 from J, leaving 5 bases between them. Germline V gene data show CDR1 as SEHNR and CDR2 as FQNEAQ (reference sequence). This CDR3 comprises 12 residues. The CDR3 bases are TGTGCCAGCGTACTGAACACCGGGGAGCTGTTTTTT. Translating it yields CASVLNTGELFF.

The chain carries TRBV18 and TRBJ2-7; D unclear. With 3 bases removed from V and 6 bases from J, the gap between germline ends came to 12 bases. This CDR3 contains 13 residues. Germline values: CDR1 KGHSH, CDR2 LQKENI. The CDR3 region has the DNA TGTGCCAGCTCACCCCACCCCCAGGCCGAGCAGTACTTC. Translating gives CASSPHPQAEQYF.

This rearrangement joins TRBV10-2 to TRBJ2-1; no reliable D call. Trimming shortened V by 4 bases and J by 0 bases, and 10 bases separated the two germline ends. The CDR3 runs 15 residues. Per germline, CDR1 WSHSY and CDR2 SAAADI. The CDR3 DNA reads TGCGCCAGCAGTGTCACGGGTCCCTCCTACAATGAGCAGTTCTTC. This gives the protein CASSVTGPSYNEQFF.

The genes are TRBV14 and TRBJ1-5, with D tentatively TRBD1 (6 bases). Germline CDR1 SGHDN, CDR2 FVKESK. V was clipped by 2 bases and J by 5 bases, with 22 bases between them. The length of the CDR3 is 18 residues. CDR3 sequence reads: CASSQLDRKNMSYQPQHF. The CDR3 DNA follows: TGTGCCAGCAGCCAACTCGACAGGAAGAACATGTCCTATCAGCCCCAGCATTTT.

The rearrangement joins TRBV19 to TRBJ2-2; D is perhaps TRBD1 (8 bases). Germline values: CDR1 LNHDA, CDR2 SQIVND (reference sequence). The V end was cut by 5 bases, the J end by 1 base, with 17 bases between. This CDR3 has 17 amino acids. The CDR3 DNA reads TGTGCCAGTAGTCGTCACAACAGGGGGGGGAACACCGGGGAGCTGTTTTTT. It codes for CASSRHNRGGNTGELFF.

The rearrangement links TRBV2 to TRBJ2-2; D is undetermined. Germline values: CDR1 SNHLY, CDR2 FYNNEI. The germline V and J ends were trimmed by 10 bases and 2 bases, with 14 bases remaining between them. CDR3 size: 14 residues. CDR3 DNA: TGTGCCATCACCCTTCGGGTTAACACCGGGGAGCTGTTTTTT. Its protein is CAITLRVNTGELFF.

The V gene is TRBV6-5, the J gene TRBJ2-7; 10 positions agree with TRBD1. Germline loops: CDR1 MNHEY, CDR2 SVGAGI. V lost 5 bases to trimming and J lost 5 bases; unmatched junction nucleotides: 9. This CDR3 contains 15 residues. The CDR3 spells CASSPRTGGINEQYF. The CDR3 DNA reads as TGTGCCAGCAGTCCCCGGACAGGGGGTATAAACGAGCAGTACTTC.

The chain carries TRBV4-3 and TRBJ1-4; a weak D match, TRBD1 (6 bases). Germline CDR1 LGHNA, CDR2 YSLEER. The CDR3 loop spans 15 amino acids. The V end lost 3 bases, the J end lost 4 bases, and 12 bases lay between the germline ends. CDR3 sequence: CASSQDVGHNEKLFF. For the CDR3, the DNA is TGCGCCAGCAGCCAGGACGTGGGACATAATGAAAAACTGTTTTTT.

This clone was picked up a small number of times. The chain links TRBV7-2 to TRBJ1-1; the D is unclear. There are 13 residues in the CDR3. V dropped 2 bases and J dropped 0 bases, with 4 bases sitting between them. Germline CDR1 is SGHTA and CDR2 is FQGNSA. This CDR3 reads CASSLQMNTEAFF. The CDR3 DNA reads as TGTGCCAGCAGCTTACAGATGAACACTGAAGCTTTCTTT.

The chain recombines TRBV5-4 with TRBJ2-4; 8 bases align to TRBD1. Per germline, CDR1 SGHNT and CDR2 YYREEE (reference sequence). CDR3 length: 14 residues. V dropped 0 bases and J dropped 7; count of bases not matched to a gene: 3. The CDR3 is CASSLVQGGNIQYF. CDR3 nucleotide sequence: TGTGCCAGCAGCTTGGTACAGGGGGGTAACATTCAGTACTTC.

The rearrangement uses TRBV25-1 and TRBJ1-1, with TRBD1 as a possible D gene (5 bases). Germline values: CDR1 MGHDK, CDR2 SYGVNS. This CDR3 spans 14 amino acids. V was trimmed by 3 bases and J by 1 base, leaving 9 bases between them. DNA for the CDR3: TGTGCCAGCAGTGAGTGGCAGGGGAACACTGAAGCTTTCTTT. Protein sequence: CASSEWQGNTEAFF.

The V call is TRBV19, the J call TRBJ1-5; D perhaps matches TRBD1 (5 bases). Germline V gene data show CDR1 as LNHDA and CDR2 as SQIVND (reference sequence). The CDR3 totals 17 residues. Trimming cost V 5 bases and J 0 bases, with 17 bases left between them. Here the CDR3 DNA reads TGTGCCAGTAGTTCCCAATCAGGGTTCAGTAGCAATCAGCCCCAGCATTTT. The encoded protein is CASSSQSGFSSNQPQHF.

The J gene is TRBJ1-4, the V gene TRBV5-1, with D possibly matching TRBD1 (5 bases). Germline V gene sequence: CDR1 SGHRS, CDR2 YFSETQ. V lost 6 bases and J 4 bases, leaving 13 bases between the germline ends. CDR3 length: 14 amino acids. The CDR3, as DNA: TGCGCCAGCACCCTCCAGGGAAATAATGAAAAACTGTTTTTT. Residues: CASTLQGNNEKLFF.

V gene TRBV5-1 combines with J gene TRBJ1-2, with D hard to call. The CDR3 is 15 residues long. CDR1 and CDR2 (germline): SGHRS, YFSETQ. V lost 0 bases and J 4 bases, leaving 13 bases between the germline ends. CDR3 protein: CASSLDSKLSYGYTF. The CDR3 DNA is TGCGCCAGCAGCTTGGACAGCAAGCTATCCTATGGCTACACCTTC.

The count of this clone is one. V gene TRBV6-5 combines with J gene TRBJ1-5; D is perhaps TRBD1 (6 bases). The V end was cut by 7 bases, the J end by 3 bases, with 13 bases between. Germline loops: CDR1 MNHEY, CDR2 SVGAGI. The CDR3 runs 14 residues. Here the CDR3 reads CASTDGQHNQPQHF. CDR3 sequence (DNA): TGTGCCAGCACCGATGGACAGCACAATCAGCCCCAGCATTTT.

The chain joins TRBV4-1 to TRBJ2-1; 13 positions match TRBD2. Trimming cost V 4 bases and J 4 bases; bases outside gene matches: 7. The CDR3 contains 17 residues. Germline V gene sequence: CDR1 MGHRA, CDR2 YSYEKL. The CDR3 is CASSPLGLAGTYNEQFF. In nucleotides, the CDR3 is TGCGCCAGCAGCCCCTTGGGACTAGCGGGAACTTACAATGAGCAGTTCTTC.

The chain uses TRBV7-2 and TRBJ2-7; perhaps TRBD2 as D (6 bases). Germline V gene data show CDR1 as SGHTA and CDR2 as FQGNSA. V lost 4 bases and J 2 bases, leaving 12 bases between the germline ends. The CDR3 contains 14 residues. CDR3 sequence: CASSSLAVAYEQYF. DNA for the CDR3: TGTGCCAGCAGCTCGTTAGCGGTCGCCTACGAGCAGTACTTC.

The V gene is TRBV28, the J gene TRBJ2-7; a weak D match, TRBD1 (6 bases). Looked up from germline, CDR1 is MDHEN and CDR2 is SYDVKM. The CDR3 consists of 12 residues. With 1 base removed from V and 11 bases from J, the gap between germline ends came to 12 bases. The CDR3 DNA reads as TGTGCCAGCAGTTTATTACAGGGCCTAAAGTACTTC. As protein: CASSLLQGLKYF.

The chain joins TRBV13 to TRBJ2-1, with TRBD2 matching 13 bases. J was trimmed by 9 bases and V by 5 bases; bases with no gene match: 7. The CDR3 is 15 amino acids. From germline, CDR1 is PRHDT and CDR2 FYEKMQ (reference sequence). The CDR3 region is CASSLRTSGSSEQFF. CDR3 in DNA: TGTGCCAGCAGCCTTCGGACTAGCGGGAGCAGTGAGCAGTTCTTC.

This chain joins TRBV10-2 and TRBJ1-1; D is uncertain. Trimming removed 4 bases from V and 4 bases from J, with 10 bases in between. This CDR3 region has 13 residues. Germline CDR1 WSHSY, CDR2 SAAADI. DNA of the CDR3: TGCGCCAGCAGTGTTGGTATGAGCACTGAAGCTTTCTTT. As protein: CASSVGMSTEAFF.